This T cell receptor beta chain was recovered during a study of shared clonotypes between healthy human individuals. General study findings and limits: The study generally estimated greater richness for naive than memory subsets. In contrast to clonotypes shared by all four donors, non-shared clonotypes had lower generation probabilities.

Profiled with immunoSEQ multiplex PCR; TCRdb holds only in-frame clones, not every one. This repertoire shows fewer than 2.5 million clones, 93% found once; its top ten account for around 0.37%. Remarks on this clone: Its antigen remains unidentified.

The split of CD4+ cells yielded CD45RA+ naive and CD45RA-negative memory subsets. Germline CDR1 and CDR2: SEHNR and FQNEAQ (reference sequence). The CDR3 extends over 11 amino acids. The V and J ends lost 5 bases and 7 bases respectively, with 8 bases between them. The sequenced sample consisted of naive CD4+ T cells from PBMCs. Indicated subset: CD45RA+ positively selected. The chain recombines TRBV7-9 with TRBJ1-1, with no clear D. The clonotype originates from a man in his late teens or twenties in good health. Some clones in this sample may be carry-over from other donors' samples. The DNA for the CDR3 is TGTGCCAGCAGCACCCTCCGTGAAGCTTTCTTT. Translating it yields CASSTLREAFF.